This T cell receptor (beta chain) was documented in a study of early T cells in non-severe SARS-CoV-2 infection. The wider study: Sequencing was performed on bulk RNA from unsorted whole blood, leaving chains unpaired.

Study-wide findings and caveats: Comparison of clonotypes with VDJdb favored anti-spike CD8 responses while missing private and CD4 specificities.

V gave up 2 bases and J gave up 6 bases, with 9 bases separating them. This CDR3 contains 12 residues. Germline CDR1 GTSNPN, CDR2 SVGIG (reference sequence). About this clonotype: As yet, its antigen is unknown.

Individual cDNA molecules were tagged with unique molecular identifiers, the study reported. MiXCR, run by TCRdb on the 5' RACE reads, gives a single entry per CDR3 protein. The sample gives 50,000 or so distinct CDR3 sequences, approximately 13% of which show up once; around 9.6% is in the top ten. Sequencing was done on a sample of whole blood. The receptor comes from an adult who was a healthcare worker with PCR-confirmed SARS-CoV-2 infection or an uninfected control (not recorded which). The chain uses TRBV30 and TRBJ2-3; a possible D gene is TRBD1 (5 bases). CDR3: CAWSPKGDTQYF. The CDR3, as DNA: TGTGCCTGGAGTCCGAAGGGGGATACGCAGTATTTT.